In this sample, the clone carrying this T cell receptor beta chain is medium-sized. Its antigen is not known. This sample stems from a study of a mutant IDH1 vaccine in newly diagnosed glioma. Sample time point: week 23, last vaccination. Alongside topical imiquimod, each dose of vaccine comprised 300 ug of mutant IDH1 20-mer peptide. Assay used: immunoSEQ multiplex PCR; TCRdb lists only in-frame clones, some missing. The data contain 40,000 to 45,000 clones, around 76% of them seen just once; the ten biggest clones take up 5% to 6%. There are 17 residues in the CDR3. Germline-derived CDR1 and CDR2 are SGHRS and YFSETQ. With V trimmed by 4 bases and J by 6 bases, 15 bases remained unmatched.

The sequences come from PBMCs, collected from a glioma patient whose treatment included an IDH1 peptide vaccine. The TCR sequence derives from a man aged 45 to 65 with glioma. The rearrangement joins TRBV5-1 to TRBJ2-1, with TRBD2 identical over 8 bases. The DNA of the CDR3 is TGCGCCAGCAGCCCCGGACTAGCAGATTCACGGATCAATGAGCAGTTCTTC. This encodes CASSPGLADSRINEQFF.